This T cell receptor beta chain was sequenced during a study of human T cells and chemical hapten exposure. Turning to the study itself: Patients, mostly women, had alopecia areata, alopecia totalis or alopecia universalis.

What the library attached to individual cDNA molecules were unique molecular identifiers. TCRdb called the RACE reads again in MiXCR, with one record for every CDR3 protein. The data show approximately 400,000 distinct CDR3 sequences, 4.8% seen once. Time point: patch test 1, 2 weeks after DPC sensitization. Described treatment: therapeutic diphenylcyclopropenone sensitization with weekly scalp DPC. CDR1 DFQATT and CDR2 SNEGSKA come from the germline V gene (reference sequence). CDR3 length: 14 amino acids. V dropped 2 bases and J dropped 5; count of bases not matched to a gene: 6. The specimen comprised whole blood, sampled in connection with sensitization to the hapten diphenylcyclopropenone (DPC). The chain couples TRBV20-1 to TRBJ2-1; 7 nucleotides line up with TRBD2. The TCR was taken from a woman in her forties or fifties with alopecia areata. Some clones in this sample may be carry-over from other donors' samples. The DNA for the CDR3 is TGCAGTGCTAGATTTAGCGGGCGCAACAATGAGCAGTTCTTC. Translated, it gives CSARFSGRNNEQFF.